Below, 24 T cell receptor beta chains from the same sample are listed, as sequenced in a study of glioma-infiltrating T cells after dendritic cell vaccination. Sequencing was performed with immunoSEQ multiplex PCR; in TCRdb, only in-frame clones are kept and a portion is missing. The table shows tens of thousands of clones, with roughly 80% occurring only once. The sample in question was blood, obtained before dendritic cell vaccination. Source of these receptors: a human donor with glioblastoma.

The rearrangement joins TRBV18 to TRBJ2-3; 10 bases align to TRBD1. The CDR3 loop spans 16 amino acids. With 0 bases clipped from V and 5 bases from J, the junction kept 5 bases outside the gene matches. Germline assignment: CDR1 KGHSH and CDR2 LQKENI. CDR3 nucleotide sequence: TGTGCCAGCTCACCACCGTTCGGGACAGGGGAAGATACGCAGTATTTT. Translation gives CASSPPFGTGEDTQYF.

The V gene is TRBV7-3, the J gene TRBJ2-3; 11 nucleotides agree with TRBD2. This CDR3 is 15 amino acids long. Germline lookup yields CDR1 SGHTA and CDR2 FQGTGA. The V gene end was trimmed by 3 bases and the J gene end by 3 bases; junction bases not matched to a gene: 2. The CDR3 sequence: CASSFSGRVTDTQYF. In DNA, the CDR3 is TGTGCCAGCAGCTTTAGCGGGAGGGTAACAGATACGCAGTATTTT.

The CDR3 sequence: CASSESRLNEKLFF. For the CDR3, the DNA is TGTGCCAGCAGTGAATCCAGGCTTAATGAAAAACTGTTTTTT. The chain combines TRBV6-1 with TRBJ1-4, with unresolved D. V shed 2 bases and J shed 4 bases, with 8 bases lying between them. The CDR3 has 14 residues. Germline V lookup: CDR1 MNHNS, CDR2 SASEGT.

This rearrangement joins TRBV19 to TRBJ1-2; D gene uncertain. Germline V gene sequence: CDR1 LNHDA, CDR2 SQIVND (reference sequence). The CDR3 totals 13 residues. Deletions cut 5 bases from V and 3 bases from J, with 10 bases between. The CDR3 DNA reads TGTGCCAGTAGTTCATGGAGTTACTATGGCTACACCTTC. Amino acid sequence: CASSSWSYYGYTF.

This clone occurred a few times. The chain employs TRBV6-4 and TRBJ2-1; 10 bases map to TRBD2. The J segment lost 8 bases and the V segment lost 3 bases, leaving 4 bases of the junction unmatched. The CDR3 has 14 residues. Per germline, CDR1 MRHNA and CDR2 SNTAGT. The CDR3 region is CASSEGLAGDEQFF. CDR3 coding DNA: TGTGCCAGCAGTGAGGGTCTAGCGGGAGATGAGCAGTTCTTC.

The V gene is TRBV9, the J gene TRBJ2-1; 7 bases agree with TRBD1. Trimming removed 2 bases from V and 4 bases from J; junction bases left unmatched: 3. The CDR3 spans 14 residues. Germline CDR1 and CDR2: SGDLS and YYNGEE. Here the CDR3 reads CASSVGTEYNEQFF. Written as DNA, the CDR3 is TGTGCCAGCAGCGTCGGGACAGAATACAATGAGCAGTTCTTC.

The chain is built from TRBV12-5 and TRBJ2-1, with 11 bases that match TRBD2. With V trimmed by 5 bases and J by 4 bases, 7 bases remained unmatched. Germline V gene lookup returns CDR1 LGHNT and CDR2 FRNRAP. This CDR3 has 16 residues. The DNA of the CDR3 is TGTGCTAGTGGTCCGCCGGGACTAGCGGCATACAATGAGCAGTTCTTC. Protein sequence: CASGPPGLAAYNEQFF.

The V gene is TRBV7-2, the J gene TRBJ2-7; TRBD2 might be the D (5 bases). Trimming took 3 bases from V and 1 from J, leaving 13 bases between them. Per germline, CDR1 SGHTA and CDR2 FQGNSA. The CDR3 covers 15 residues. The CDR3 protein is CASSFDGTGSYEQYF. In DNA, the CDR3 is TGTGCCAGCAGCTTCGATGGTACGGGATCCTACGAGCAGTACTTC.

This rearrangement joins TRBV5-1 to TRBJ1-5; the match to TRBD1 covers 8 bases. CDR1 and CDR2 from the germline V gene are SGHRS and YFSETQ. V lost 0 bases, J lost 7 bases, and 6 bases stayed unmatched. The CDR3 is made up of 15 amino acids. Written as DNA, the CDR3 is TGCGCCAGCAGCTTGGAGGGACAGGCGGTGCAGCCCCAGCATTTT. Translating it yields CASSLEGQAVQPQHF.

V usage is TRBV5-1 and J usage is TRBJ2-6, with TRBD1 identical over 7 bases. CDR3 size: 15 residues. The germline V gene encodes CDR1 SGHRS and CDR2 YFSETQ. V shed 5 bases, J shed 0 bases, and the junction held 2 bases outside the gene matches. CDR3 in DNA: TGCGCCAGCAGGACAGGGATCTCTGGGGCCAACGTCCTGACTTTC. Its protein is CASRTGISGANVLTF.

The V call is TRBV5-1, the J call TRBJ2-5, with D unresolved. CDR1 and CDR2 from the germline V gene are SGHRS and YFSETQ. The V gene lost 0 bases and the J gene lost 1 base, with 4 bases spanning the gap. This CDR3 has 13 residues. The CDR3 region has the DNA TGCGCCAGCAGCTTGGTCCTCCAAGAGACCCAGTACTTC. This sequence encodes CASSLVLQETQYF.

The chain links TRBV27 to TRBJ1-1; 9 positions agree with TRBD1. This CDR3 has 16 amino acids. Unmatched junction bases numbered 6, after V lost 4 bases and J lost 0 bases. Germline CDR1 and CDR2: MNHEY and SMNVEV (reference sequence). The CDR3: CASSSGTGFMNTEAFF. The CDR3 DNA reads as TGTGCCAGCAGTTCCGGGACAGGGTTTATGAACACTGAAGCTTTCTTT.

V is TRBV15 and J is TRBJ2-7; the match to TRBD1 covers 7 bases. Trimming took 0 bases from V and 1 from J; bases not matched to a gene: 3. Germline CDR1 LNHNV, CDR2 YYDKDF (reference sequence). The CDR3 sequence is 15 residues long. CDR3: CATSRENRGSYEQYF. Here the CDR3 DNA reads TGTGCCACCAGCAGAGAGAACAGGGGTTCCTACGAGCAGTACTTC. The entire variable domain, with the rest obtained from reference TRBV15 and TRBJ2-7, is as follows: DAMVIQNPRYQVTQFGKPVTLSCSQTLNHNVMYWYQQKSSQAPKLLFHYYDKDFNNEADTPDNFQSRRPNTSFCFLDIRSPGLGDTAMYLCATSRENRGSYEQYFGPGTRLTVT.

The sample holds one count of this clone. This chain joins TRBV6-5 and TRBJ2-1, with 13 bases fitting TRBD2. V dropped 6 bases and J dropped 8; count of bases not matched to a gene: 7. CDR1 is MNHEY and CDR2 is SVGAGI in the germline V gene. The CDR3 extends over 15 amino acids. Here the CDR3 DNA reads TGTGCCAGCAGCCCCGGACTAGCGGGAGCCGATGAGCAGTTCTTC. It yields the protein CASSPGLAGADEQFF.

V usage is TRBV6-5 and J usage is TRBJ2-1, with a possible D match to TRBD1 (5 bases). CDR1 and CDR2 (germline): MNHEY, SVGAGI. Trimming took off 9 bases at V and 0 bases at J, with 15 bases between the two ends. The CDR3 covers 15 residues. CDR3 protein: CASCLGVGSYNEQFF. In DNA form, the CDR3 reads TGTGCCAGTTGCCTAGGGGTGGGCTCCTACAATGAGCAGTTCTTC.

The rearrangement joins TRBV27 to TRBJ2-1; the match to TRBD2 covers 9 bases. Losses at the gene ends were 6 bases for V and 5 bases for J; bases not matched to a gene: 14. The CDR3 sequence is 17 residues long. The germline V gene has CDR1 MNHEY and CDR2 SMNVEV (reference sequence). CDR3 sequence: CASRSWGPSGMNNEQFF. The CDR3 DNA reads as TGTGCCAGCAGATCTTGGGGACCTAGCGGGATGAACAATGAGCAGTTCTTC.

For the CDR3, the DNA is TGTGCCAGCAGTTATCAGGGGGAGGCCTACGAGCAGTACTTC. Protein sequence: CASSYQGEAYEQYF. The chain uses TRBV6-6 and TRBJ2-7; D may be TRBD1 (7 bases). V was shortened by 3 bases and J by 2 bases, with 11 bases between the two germline ends. The CDR3 is 14 residues long. From germline, CDR1 is MNHNY and CDR2 SVGAGI (reference sequence).

V gene TRBV5-1 combines with J gene TRBJ1-6; TRBD1 aligns across 7 bases. Looked up from germline, CDR1 is SGHRS and CDR2 is YFSETQ. With V trimmed by 2 bases and J by 4 bases, 3 bases remained unmatched. The CDR3 is made up of 15 amino acids. The CDR3 reads CASSFGQDYNSPLHF. CDR3 nucleotides: TGCGCCAGCAGCTTCGGACAGGATTATAATTCACCCCTCCACTTT.

This clone has only one observation. The rearrangement uses TRBV5-4 and TRBJ1-2; TRBD1 is a possible D gene (5 bases). Trimming cost V 4 bases and J 4 bases, with 14 bases left between them. This CDR3 spans 14 amino acids. Looked up from germline, CDR1 is SGHNT and CDR2 is YYREEE (reference sequence). The CDR3 loop reads CASSVDRGPYGYTF. Here the CDR3 DNA reads TGTGCCAGCAGCGTCGACAGAGGACCCTATGGCTACACCTTC.

The chain employs TRBV5-6 and TRBJ2-5; 7 bases match TRBD1. There are 14 residues in the CDR3. Germline V gene lookup returns CDR1 SGHDT and CDR2 YYEEEE. V shed 2 bases, J shed 0 bases, and the junction held 1 base outside the gene matches. CDR3 in amino acids: CASSLTGDQETQYF. CDR3 bases: TGTGCCAGCAGCTTAACAGGGGACCAAGAGACCCAGTACTTC.

This clone appeared a few times. The rearrangement uses TRBV29-1 and TRBJ2-2; D possibly corresponds to TRBD2 (8 bases). Germline lookup yields CDR1 SQVTM and CDR2 ANQGSEA. V was cut by 5 bases and J by 5 bases, with 15 bases left in between. The CDR3 runs 14 residues. The CDR3: CSVREGAGTGELFF. The CDR3, as DNA: TGCAGCGTTCGGGAGGGGGCGGGTACCGGGGAGCTGTTTTTT.

The V and J genes are TRBV29-1 and TRBJ2-1, with a weak D call TRBD2 (5 bases). The V and J ends lost 7 bases and 5 bases respectively, with 15 bases between them. Germline V gene lookup returns CDR1 SQVTM and CDR2 ANQGSEA. CDR3 length equals 13 residues. The DNA for the CDR3 is TGCAGCGCCGTGGGCGGGCGAAACAATGAGCAGTTCTTC. Translation: CSAVGGRNNEQFF.

CDR3 nucleotides: TGTGCCAGCAGCGTAGGGGCCTTCCAAGAGACCCAGTACTTC. Its translation is CASSVGAFQETQYF. V and J are TRBV9 and TRBJ2-5; D unclear. Germline CDR1 is SGDLS and CDR2 is YYNGEE. The V end was cut by 0 bases, the J end by 1 base, with 7 bases between. This CDR3 comprises 14 residues.

The chain couples TRBV7-2 to TRBJ2-5, with 10 bases lining up with TRBD2. The CDR3 loop spans 16 amino acids. Germline CDR1 is SGHTA and CDR2 is FQGNSA. Trimming cost V 5 bases and J 5 bases; bases outside gene matches: 11. The CDR3 protein is CASSRASGGAVETQYF. In nucleotides, the CDR3 is TGTGCCAGCAGCCGGGCAAGCGGGGGGGCGGTCGAGACCCAGTACTTC.